Shown below are 5 T cell receptor beta chains from a single sample sequenced in a study of blood T cell repertoires in COVID-19. The protocol was immunoSEQ multiplex PCR, while the TCRdb copy is restricted to in-frame clones and leaves out a portion. The profile shows 95,000 to 100,000 clones, roughly 80% of them singletons. Specimen: peripheral blood. The receptors were sampled from a woman aged 60-75 years with acute or convalescent COVID-19.

The chain has TRBV11-3 and TRBJ2-5; D is perhaps TRBD2 (7 bases). CDR3 length: 15 amino acids. Germline V gene lookup returns CDR1 SGHNT and CDR2 YENEEA. The V and J ends lost 5 bases and 5 bases respectively, with 18 bases between them. CDR3 sequence (DNA): TGTGCCAGCAGCAGCCTTAGGGGGGGCGGGGAGACCCAGTACTTC. This translates into CASSSLRGGGETQYF.

This rearrangement joins TRBV5-6 to TRBJ1-2, with no clear D. V was clipped by 4 bases and J by 0 bases, with 4 bases between them. This CDR3 has 12 residues. CDR1 is SGHDT, CDR2 YYEEEE, per germline. For the CDR3, the DNA is TGTGCCAGCAGCAACTCTAACTATGGCTACACCTTC. Its protein product is CASSNSNYGYTF.

This rearrangement joins TRBV6-5 to TRBJ1-2; 7 bases fit TRBD1. The CDR3 contains 13 residues. The germline V gene encodes CDR1 MNHEY and CDR2 SVGAGI. Trimming at V came to 6 bases and at J to 4 bases, leaving 5 bases not matched to a gene. CDR3 in DNA: TGTGCCAGCAGCCCGACAGGGATCTATGGCTACACCTTC. This encodes CASSPTGIYGYTF.

This chain links TRBV3-1 (or the pseudogene TRBV3-2) with TRBJ1-2; weak D call: TRBD1 (5 bases). V lost 1 base to trimming and J lost 5 bases, with 14 bases between them. The germline CDR1 and CDR2 sequences are LGHDT and YNNKEL (reference sequence). The CDR3 consists of 15 residues. In DNA, the CDR3 is TGTGCCAGCAGCCAAGTAGGACGGGGGAAGTATGGCTACACCTTC. Its translation is CASSQVGRGKYGYTF.

This sequence joins TRBV3-1 (or the pseudogene TRBV3-2) and TRBJ2-7, with a weak D call TRBD2 (5 bases). Trimming left V 0 bases short and J 6 bases short, with 15 bases between. CDR3 length equals 15 residues. CDR1 is LGHDT and CDR2 is YNNKEL in the germline V gene (reference sequence). This chain's CDR3 is CASSQDSGSVGEQYF. Written as DNA, the CDR3 is TGTGCCAGCAGCCAAGATTCGGGGTCCGTAGGCGAGCAGTACTTC.